The rows below give T cell receptor beta chains drawn from one sample of a study of T cell responses to AZD1222 COVID-19 vaccine. Only in-frame clones appear in the TCRdb table, and some are missing; sequencing was by immunoSEQ multiplex PCR. This table holds about 150,000 clones, over 75% found once. The material sequenced was peripheral blood, taken on day 0 of AZD1222 vaccination. The receptors here all came from an adult in good health. CDR3s include the opening cysteine and the closing phenylalanine or tryptophan. Each record gives: clone size, V gene, D gene, J gene, CDR3 protein, CDR3 DNA. The D gene is left open where the match is weak. The listing skips clone size in some rows; elsewhere it reads once, few, many or a size class.

clone_size: NA; v_call: TRBV5-6; d_call: NA; j_call: TRBJ1-2; cdr3_aa: CASSLSVFMSTKGYGYTF; cdr3_nt: TGTGCCAGCAGCTTGTCGGTCTTTATGTCGACCAAGGGCTATGGCTACACCTTC
clone_size: NA; v_call: TRBV27; d_call: TRBD2; j_call: TRBJ2-4; cdr3_aa: CASSDIAGGGAKNIQYF; cdr3_nt: TGTGCCAGCTCGGATATAGCGGGGGGTGGAGCCAAAAACATTCAGTACTTC
clone_size: NA; v_call: TRBV4-2; d_call: NA; j_call: TRBJ2-2; cdr3_aa: CASSRYGGSAGELFF; cdr3_nt: TGTGCCAGCAGCCGTTACGGGGGTAGCGCCGGGGAGCTGTTTTTT
clone_size: NA; v_call: TRBV4-3; d_call: NA; j_call: TRBJ1-3; cdr3_aa: CASSRSAVEGSSGNTIYF; cdr3_nt: TGCGCCAGCAGCCGAAGCGCAGTTGAAGGGTCCTCTGGAAACACCATATATTTT
clone_size: NA; v_call: TRBV5-1; d_call: NA; j_call: TRBJ1-1; cdr3_aa: CASSSGWNTEAFF; cdr3_nt: TGCGCCAGCAGCTCCGGATGGAACACTGAAGCTTTCTTT
clone_size: NA; v_call: TRBV25-1; d_call: NA; j_call: TRBJ2-5; cdr3_aa: CATLGGGAGPWVAETQYF; cdr3_nt: TGTGCCACCTTAGGTGGCGGGGCAGGCCCATGGGTTGCGGAGACCCAGTACTTC
clone_size: NA; v_call: TRBV3-1/TRBV3-2; d_call: TRBD2; j_call: TRBJ2-1; cdr3_aa: CASSQGTSGGDSQFF; cdr3_nt: TGTGCCAGCAGCCAAGGGACTAGCGGGGGGGATAGTCAGTTCTTC
clone_size: NA; v_call: TRBV15; d_call: NA; j_call: TRBJ2-3; cdr3_aa: CATSRDRGSDTQYF; cdr3_nt: TGTGCCACCAGCAGAGATCGGGGGAGTGATACGCAGTATTTT
clone_size: NA; v_call: TRBV27; d_call: TRBD1; j_call: TRBJ1-1; cdr3_aa: CASSLYRGHNTEAFF; cdr3_nt: TGTGCCAGCAGTTTATATAGGGGGCACAACACTGAAGCTTTCTTT
clone_size: NA; v_call: TRBV5-1; d_call: NA; j_call: TRBJ1-1; cdr3_aa: CASSLAFRDPNTEAFF; cdr3_nt: TGCGCCAGCAGCTTGGCGTTTCGGGACCCGAACACTGAAGCTTTCTTT
clone_size: NA; v_call: TRBV11-2; d_call: NA; j_call: TRBJ2-3; cdr3_aa: CASSLFPPDRDTQYF; cdr3_nt: TGTGCCAGCAGCTTATTCCCCCCGGACAGAGATACGCAGTATTTT
clone_size: once; v_call: TRBV5-5; d_call: NA; j_call: TRBJ1-2; cdr3_aa: CASSFQEGGSYGYTF; cdr3_nt: TGTGCCAGCAGCTTTCAGGAGGGTGGCTCCTATGGCTACACCTTC
clone_size: once; v_call: TRBV13; d_call: TRBD2; j_call: TRBJ2-2; cdr3_aa: CASRWGGSGELFF; cdr3_nt: TGTGCCAGCCGGTGGGGGGGATCCGGGGAGCTGTTTTTT
clone_size: NA; v_call: TRBV6-2/TRBV6-3; d_call: TRBD2; j_call: TRBJ2-7; cdr3_aa: CASSYSLASGVYEQYF; cdr3_nt: TGTGCCAGCAGTTACTCCTTGGCTAGCGGGGTGTACGAGCAGTACTTC
clone_size: NA; v_call: TRBV3-1/TRBV3-2; d_call: NA; j_call: TRBJ1-4; cdr3_aa: CASSPSGRIGGEKLFF; cdr3_nt: TGTGCCAGCAGCCCCAGCGGGCGCATTGGGGGTGAAAAACTGTTTTTT
clone_size: NA; v_call: TRBV5-1; d_call: NA; j_call: TRBJ1-1; cdr3_aa: CASSLGQTSYMNTEAFF; cdr3_nt: TGCGCCAGCAGCTTGGGACAGACCTCCTACATGAACACTGAAGCTTTCTTT
clone_size: NA; v_call: TRBV12-5; d_call: NA; j_call: TRBJ1-3; cdr3_aa: CASGLVFARSGNTIYF; cdr3_nt: TGTGCTAGTGGTTTGGTCTTCGCCAGGTCTGGAAACACCATATATTTT
clone_size: NA; v_call: TRBV19; d_call: TRBD1; j_call: TRBJ1-1; cdr3_aa: CASRPGGMNTEAFF; cdr3_nt: TGTGCCAGTAGGCCAGGGGGGATGAACACTGAAGCTTTCTTT
clone_size: NA; v_call: TRBV10-3; d_call: NA; j_call: TRBJ2-6; cdr3_aa: CAISESLRTSGANVLTF; cdr3_nt: TGTGCCATCAGTGAGTCGTTAAGGACCTCTGGGGCCAACGTCCTGACTTTC
clone_size: NA; v_call: TRBV27; d_call: NA; j_call: TRBJ1-1; cdr3_aa: CASSLQGEAFF; cdr3_nt: TGTGCCAGCAGTTTACAAGGCGAAGCTTTCTTT
clone_size: few; v_call: TRBV5-1; d_call: NA; j_call: TRBJ2-7; cdr3_aa: CASSFGGSYEQYF; cdr3_nt: TGCGCCAGCAGCTTTGGGGGCTCCTACGAGCAGTACTTC
clone_size: once; v_call: TRBV5-3; d_call: NA; j_call: TRBJ1-6; cdr3_aa: CARQNITYNSPLHF; cdr3_nt: TGTGCCAGACAGAATATTACCTATAATTCACCCCTCCACTTT
clone_size: once; v_call: TRBV30; d_call: TRBD1; j_call: TRBJ2-7; cdr3_aa: CAWTTTGDQQYF; cdr3_nt: TGTGCCTGGACCACGACAGGGGACCAGCAGTACTTC
clone_size: NA; v_call: TRBV7-9; d_call: NA; j_call: TRBJ1-6; cdr3_aa: CASSQGGVATLHF; cdr3_nt: TGTGCCAGCAGCCAAGGGGGGGTTGCTACCCTCCACTTT